In its sample, the clone carrying this T cell receptor (beta chain) was seen a few times. The antigen is unknown. This entry is derived from a study of post-analysis software for immune sequencing data. Study at large: Secondary progressive, relapsing-remitting and progressive-relapsing multiple sclerosis were among the included disease courses.

cDNA libraries of TCR beta carried unique molecular identifiers. TCRdb reprocessed the PCR reads via MiXCR and lists one record per CDR3 protein. The sample lists 820,000 or so distinct CDR3 sequences, around 53% seen once, with roughly 4.4% in the top ten. The study's findings and limits: Controls significantly exceeded multiple sclerosis patients in normalized Chao1 diversity. In patients, TRBV5-6, TRBV5-1 and TRBV20-1 belonged to four or five TRBV segments found more frequently than in controls.

CDR3 length: 15 residues. Trimming took 6 bases from V and 6 from J; bases not matched to a gene: 9. The germline gives CDR1 MNHEY, CDR2 SVGAGI. The V call is TRBV6-5, the J call TRBJ1-4; 8 nucleotides agree with TRBD1. The material sequenced was blood. The TCR was taken from a girl aged 5-17 years with multiple sclerosis. As DNA, the CDR3 is TGTGCCAGCAGGCTAACCCAGGGGGCATATGAAAAACTGTTTTTT. Translation: CASRLTQGAYEKLFF.